The 25 T cell receptor beta chains presented below share a single source sample, sequenced in a study of liver allograft versus peripheral blood T cells. Background on the study: Transplanted livers held T cell receptor repertoires, and these were compared with repertoires in recipients' peripheral blood.

TCRdb re-analysed the reads in MiXCR, keeping a single row per CDR3 protein. In the table there are several thousand distinct CDR3 sequences, approximately 17% of which are singletons. The receptors originated from a human patient who had a liver transplant. Some of these T cells may belong to the graft donor.

The table lists this clonotype with many counts. The chain is built from TRBV6-5 and TRBJ1-1; D is perhaps TRBD1 (5 bases). CDR1 is MNHEY and CDR2 is SVGAGI in the germline V gene. Between the trimmed V and J ends, which lost 5 bases and 2 bases, there was a span of 12 bases. The CDR3 is made up of 14 amino acids. This CDR3 is CASSLGGSNTEAFF. DNA of the CDR3: TGTGCCAGCAGTCTCGGGGGGAGTAACACTGAAGCTTTCTTT.

This chain joins TRBV10-1 and TRBJ2-7, with 8 bases fitting TRBD1. The CDR3 contains 13 residues. The ends lost 9 bases at V and 3 bases at J; junction bases unmatched: 7. Germline values: CDR1 WNHNN, CDR2 SYGVQD (reference sequence). CDR3 coding DNA: TGCGCCAGATTGGGACAGGAGGACTACGAGCAGTACTTC. It specifies CARLGQEDYEQYF.

This clonotype rates as medium-sized. The chain joins TRBV18 to TRBJ2-1; perhaps TRBD1 as D (6 bases). Germline values: CDR1 KGHSH, CDR2 LQKENI. The CDR3 contains 13 residues. The germline V and J ends were trimmed by 2 bases and 7 bases, with 9 bases remaining between them. In DNA, the CDR3 is TGTGCCAGCTCACCAGGTACAGGGAATGAGCAGTTCTTC. It codes for CASSPGTGNEQFF. Filled out from reference TRBV18 and TRBJ2-1, the complete variable domain reads NAGVMQNPRHLVRRRGQEARLRCSPMKGHSHVYWYRQLPEEGLKFMVYLQKENIIDESGMPKERFSAEFPKEGPSILRIQQVVRGDSAAYFCASSPGTGNEQFFGPGTRLTVL.

The chain combines TRBV5-4 with TRBJ1-5; D remains unclear. Germline V gene sequence: CDR1 SGHNT, CDR2 YYREEE (reference sequence). Trimming took off 0 bases at V and 0 bases at J, with 4 bases between the two ends. The CDR3 covers 14 residues. The CDR3 DNA is TGTGCCAGCAGCTTGGCCAATAGCAATCAGCCCCAGCATTTT. Encoded protein: CASSLANSNQPQHF.

About this clonotype: A much larger clone lies one base from this, so it may be a read error. The V and J genes are TRBV6-6 and TRBJ1-4; 9 bases fit TRBD1. Germline V gene data show CDR1 as MNHNY and CDR2 as SVGAGI (reference sequence). V gave up 8 bases and J gave up 8 bases; unmatched junction bases: 12. The CDR3 consists of 15 residues. CDR3 bases: TGTGCCAGCGGTGACCTGACAGGGGGAGAGGAAAAACTGTTTTTT. Translating gives CASGDLTGGEEKLFF.

Turning to this clonotype: This sequence may be a read error, since a much larger clone differs from it by one base. The chain joins TRBV6-1 to TRBJ1-6; D ambiguous. Deletions cut 6 bases from V and 0 bases from J, with 12 bases between. CDR3 length equals 16 residues. Germline V gene data show CDR1 as MNHNS and CDR2 as SASEGT. For the CDR3, the DNA is TGTGCCAGCAGCCCAACGGACGTCTCCTATAATTCACCCCTCCACTTT. It codes for CASSPTDVSYNSPLHF.

This clonotype is medium-sized by share. CDR3 in DNA: TGTGCCAGTACACCACCCCCCGGATATAGCAATCAGCCCCAGCATTTT. Translating gives CASTPPPGYSNQPQHF. This chain uses TRBV6-1 with TRBJ1-5; D gene unclear. V dropped 9 bases and J dropped 0 bases, with 18 bases sitting between them. From germline, CDR1 is MNHNS and CDR2 SASEGT. The CDR3 spans 16 residues.

By share of the sample, this clonotype is medium-sized (0.01 to 0.1%). The chain combines TRBV19 with TRBJ1-5; D unclear. Germline loops: CDR1 LNHDA, CDR2 SQIVND (reference sequence). CDR3 length: 12 amino acids. The V end lost 4 bases, the J end lost 6 bases, and 7 bases lay between the germline ends. The CDR3, as DNA: TGTGCCAGTAGTAGACTGGGTCAGCCCCAGCATTTT. Encoded protein: CASSRLGQPQHF.

By share, this clonotype ranks as medium-sized. This chain uses TRBV6-5 with TRBJ1-6; no firm D call. V lost 4 bases and J 3 bases, leaving 7 bases between the germline ends. CDR1 is MNHEY, CDR2 SVGAGI, per germline. CDR3 length equals 14 residues. CDR3 in amino acids: CASSFQHYNSPLHF. DNA of the CDR3: TGTGCCAGCAGTTTCCAGCACTATAATTCACCCCTCCACTTT.

The V and J genes are TRBV30 and TRBJ1-3; possible D gene TRBD1, 6 bases. CDR3 length: 14 amino acids. Germline V gene lookup returns CDR1 GTSNPN and CDR2 SVGIG (reference sequence). Trimming stripped 5 bases from V and 3 bases from J, with 14 bases between. DNA of the CDR3: TGTGCCTGGGCAACAGGGAGAGATGGAAACACCATATATTTT. This gives the protein CAWATGRDGNTIYF.

By share, this clonotype ranks as medium-sized. The chain joins TRBV6-2 or TRBV6-3 to TRBJ1-5, with D perhaps matching TRBD1 (5 bases). The length of the CDR3 is 15 residues. Per the germline V gene, CDR1 is MNHEY and CDR2 is SVGEGT. With 6 bases removed from V and 5 bases from J, the gap between germline ends came to 17 bases. The CDR3 is CASRERTAGHQPQHF. In DNA, the CDR3 is TGTGCCAGCAGGGAGCGGACGGCGGGGCATCAGCCCCAGCATTTT.

In its sample, this clonotype is medium-sized. The chain links TRBV6-1 to TRBJ1-6; a possible D gene is TRBD1 (6 bases). Trimming removed 6 bases at V and 8 bases at J, with 23 bases between. CDR1 and CDR2 from the germline V gene are MNHNS and SASEGT. The CDR3 runs to 17 residues. The CDR3 DNA is TGTGCCAGCAGCCCCATGGGGGCGCGTAGATGGGATTCACCCCTCCACTTT. Protein: CASSPMGARRWDSPLHF.

By sample fraction, this clonotype is medium-sized (0.01 to 0.1%). The V call is TRBV18, the J call TRBJ1-6; D perhaps matches TRBD1 (5 bases). Germline assignment: CDR1 KGHSH and CDR2 LQKENI. The CDR3 length is 13 residues. Trimming removed 6 bases from V and 9 bases from J, with 12 bases in between. Here the CDR3 DNA reads TGTGCCAGCTCTCCCGGGACGACTTCACCCCTCCACTTT. Protein sequence: CASSPGTTSPLHF.

By sample share, this clonotype is medium-sized. The chain recombines TRBV10-3 with TRBJ1-1; D gene uncertain. Trimming took off 10 bases at V and 1 base at J, with 10 bases between the two ends. Looked up from germline, CDR1 is ENHRY and CDR2 is SYGVKD. This CDR3 comprises 12 residues. CDR3: CATAIANTEAFF. In nucleotides, the CDR3 is TGTGCCACCGCCATCGCGAACACTGAAGCTTTCTTT.

By sample share, this clonotype is medium-sized. The chain employs TRBV19 and TRBJ1-1; D possibly corresponds to TRBD1 (6 bases). Germline CDR1 reads LNHDA; CDR2 reads SQIVND (reference sequence). The CDR3 runs 15 residues. V lost 9 bases and J lost 1, with 18 bases in between. CDR3 residues: CASPPRGRSNTEAFF. In DNA, the CDR3 is TGTGCCAGCCCCCCCAGGGGCCGTTCGAACACTGAAGCTTTCTTT.

This clonotype was seen only a few times. The gene calls are TRBV15 and TRBJ2-5; the D is unclear. Per the germline V gene, CDR1 is LNHNV and CDR2 is YYDKDF (reference sequence). The CDR3 extends over 12 amino acids. Trimming cost V 3 bases and J 3 bases, with 5 bases left between them. This CDR3 is CATSRRKETQYF. In DNA, the CDR3 is TGTGCCACCAGCAGGAGAAAAGAGACCCAGTACTTC.

This clonotype has a handful of counts. The V gene is TRBV20-1, the J gene TRBJ1-2, with unresolved D. Trimming shortened V by 1 base and J by 2 bases, and 5 bases separated the two germline ends. Germline values: CDR1 DFQATT, CDR2 SNEGSKA (reference sequence). The CDR3 runs to 12 residues. CDR3: CSARGGNYGYTF. Written as DNA, the CDR3 is TGCAGTGCTAGAGGAGGGAACTATGGCTACACCTTC.

This clonotype was recorded many times. The rearrangement joins TRBV20-1 to TRBJ1-2; TRBD1 might be the D (6 bases). V dropped 3 bases and J dropped 5 bases, with 19 bases sitting between them. Germline loops: CDR1 DFQATT, CDR2 SNEGSKA (reference sequence). There are 15 residues in the CDR3. CDR3 protein: CSARASGQLKYGYTF. DNA for the CDR3: TGCAGTGCTAGGGCCTCCGGACAGTTAAAATATGGCTACACCTTC.

Sample share makes this clonotype medium-sized (0.01 to 0.1%). The V gene is TRBV10-3, the J gene TRBJ1-1; 9 bases align to TRBD1. V lost 11 bases to trimming and J lost 5 bases; unmatched junction nucleotides: 9. Per the germline V gene, CDR1 is ENHRY and CDR2 is SYGVKD. The CDR3 consists of 13 residues. The CDR3 coding sequence is TGTGCCTCCCGGACAGGGGAGTATACTGAAGCTTTCTTT. Translation: CASRTGEYTEAFF.

A few counts support this clonotype. This chain joins TRBV12-3 or TRBV12-4 and TRBJ1-1; TRBD1 agrees at 7 bases. This CDR3 is built from 13 residues. V shed 7 bases and J 9 bases; nucleotides not matched to a gene: 11. The CDR3 sequence: CASTEGARGKAFF. The CDR3 bases are TGTGCCAGCACGGAGGGGGCGAGAGGGAAAGCTTTCTTT.

By proportion, this clonotype is large. The CDR3 here is CASSLETGIAFF. CDR3 coding DNA: TGTGCCAGCTCACTGGAGACAGGGATAGCTTTCTTT. This chain joins TRBV18 and TRBJ1-1; 7 nucleotides align to TRBD1. The CDR3 is made up of 12 amino acids. After removal of 4 bases from V and 10 bases from J, the junction contained 6 bases not matched to a gene. Looked up from germline, CDR1 is KGHSH and CDR2 is LQKENI.

This clonotype turned up a few times. The chain joins TRBV12-5 to TRBJ1-1; the D gene is possibly TRBD1 (6 bases). V was cut by 5 bases and J by 4 bases, with 11 bases left in between. The CDR3 has 13 residues. CDR1 is LGHNT, CDR2 FRNRAP, per germline. CDR3 sequence: CASGLGGRTEAFF. The CDR3 DNA follows: TGTGCTAGTGGTCTAGGGGGACGCACTGAAGCTTTCTTT. The entire variable domain, with the rest obtained from reference TRBV12-5 and TRBJ1-1, is as follows: DARVTQTPRHKVTEMGQEVTMRCQPILGHNTVFWYRQTMMQGLELLAYFRNRAPLDDSGMPKDRFSAEMPDATLATLKIQPSEPRDSAVYFCASGLGGRTEAFFGQGTRLTVV.

The J gene is TRBJ1-2, the V gene TRBV5-4; D is perhaps TRBD1 (5 bases). The V gene's germline CDR1 is SGHNT and CDR2 YYREEE (reference sequence). V shed 4 bases and J shed 7 bases, with 17 bases lying between them. The CDR3 covers 14 residues. CDR3 sequence: CASSPARDLGGYTF. CDR3 in DNA: TGTGCCAGCAGCCCCGCCAGGGACCTGGGTGGCTACACCTTC.

This clonotype is labeled as medium-sized. An end of the junction differs from the germline gene, which may be a read error. The chain is built from TRBV7-2 and TRBJ1-1, with 10 bases matching TRBD1. The CDR3 has 14 residues. Germline CDR1 and CDR2: SGHTA and FQGNSA. The CDR3 nucleotides are TGTGCCAGCAGCCGGGGACAGGGGAACGCTGAAGCTTTCTTT. Amino acid sequence: CASSRGQGNAEAFF.

This clonotype has only a few counts. The V gene is TRBV7-9, the J gene TRBJ1-2; D is unresolved. In germline, CDR1 is SEHNR, CDR2 FQNEAQ (reference sequence). This CDR3 region has 11 residues. Trimming pared 1 base from V and 8 bases from J, leaving 5 bases between. The CDR3 nucleotides read TGTGCCAGCAGCTTAGGGCGGGGCTACACCTTC. It encodes CASSLGRGYTF. The full variable domain, in which reference TRBV7-9 and TRBJ1-2 provide the parts outside the CDR3, is DTGVSQNPRHKITKRGQNVTFRCDPISEHNRLYWYRQTLGQGPEFLTYFQNEAQLEKSRLLSDRFSAERPKGSFSTLEIQRTEQGDSAMYLCASSLGRGYTFGSGTRLTVV.